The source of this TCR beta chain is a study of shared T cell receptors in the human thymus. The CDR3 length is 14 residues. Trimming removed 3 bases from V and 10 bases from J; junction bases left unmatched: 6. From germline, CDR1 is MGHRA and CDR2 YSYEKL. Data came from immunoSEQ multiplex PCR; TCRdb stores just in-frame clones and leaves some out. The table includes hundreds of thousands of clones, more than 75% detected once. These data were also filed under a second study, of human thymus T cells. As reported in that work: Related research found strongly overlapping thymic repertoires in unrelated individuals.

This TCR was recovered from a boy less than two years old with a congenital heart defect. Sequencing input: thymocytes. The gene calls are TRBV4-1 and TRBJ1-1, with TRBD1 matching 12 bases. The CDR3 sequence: CASSHRDRGHGAFF. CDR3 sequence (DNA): TGCGCCAGCAGCCACCGGGACAGGGGGCATGGAGCTTTCTTT.